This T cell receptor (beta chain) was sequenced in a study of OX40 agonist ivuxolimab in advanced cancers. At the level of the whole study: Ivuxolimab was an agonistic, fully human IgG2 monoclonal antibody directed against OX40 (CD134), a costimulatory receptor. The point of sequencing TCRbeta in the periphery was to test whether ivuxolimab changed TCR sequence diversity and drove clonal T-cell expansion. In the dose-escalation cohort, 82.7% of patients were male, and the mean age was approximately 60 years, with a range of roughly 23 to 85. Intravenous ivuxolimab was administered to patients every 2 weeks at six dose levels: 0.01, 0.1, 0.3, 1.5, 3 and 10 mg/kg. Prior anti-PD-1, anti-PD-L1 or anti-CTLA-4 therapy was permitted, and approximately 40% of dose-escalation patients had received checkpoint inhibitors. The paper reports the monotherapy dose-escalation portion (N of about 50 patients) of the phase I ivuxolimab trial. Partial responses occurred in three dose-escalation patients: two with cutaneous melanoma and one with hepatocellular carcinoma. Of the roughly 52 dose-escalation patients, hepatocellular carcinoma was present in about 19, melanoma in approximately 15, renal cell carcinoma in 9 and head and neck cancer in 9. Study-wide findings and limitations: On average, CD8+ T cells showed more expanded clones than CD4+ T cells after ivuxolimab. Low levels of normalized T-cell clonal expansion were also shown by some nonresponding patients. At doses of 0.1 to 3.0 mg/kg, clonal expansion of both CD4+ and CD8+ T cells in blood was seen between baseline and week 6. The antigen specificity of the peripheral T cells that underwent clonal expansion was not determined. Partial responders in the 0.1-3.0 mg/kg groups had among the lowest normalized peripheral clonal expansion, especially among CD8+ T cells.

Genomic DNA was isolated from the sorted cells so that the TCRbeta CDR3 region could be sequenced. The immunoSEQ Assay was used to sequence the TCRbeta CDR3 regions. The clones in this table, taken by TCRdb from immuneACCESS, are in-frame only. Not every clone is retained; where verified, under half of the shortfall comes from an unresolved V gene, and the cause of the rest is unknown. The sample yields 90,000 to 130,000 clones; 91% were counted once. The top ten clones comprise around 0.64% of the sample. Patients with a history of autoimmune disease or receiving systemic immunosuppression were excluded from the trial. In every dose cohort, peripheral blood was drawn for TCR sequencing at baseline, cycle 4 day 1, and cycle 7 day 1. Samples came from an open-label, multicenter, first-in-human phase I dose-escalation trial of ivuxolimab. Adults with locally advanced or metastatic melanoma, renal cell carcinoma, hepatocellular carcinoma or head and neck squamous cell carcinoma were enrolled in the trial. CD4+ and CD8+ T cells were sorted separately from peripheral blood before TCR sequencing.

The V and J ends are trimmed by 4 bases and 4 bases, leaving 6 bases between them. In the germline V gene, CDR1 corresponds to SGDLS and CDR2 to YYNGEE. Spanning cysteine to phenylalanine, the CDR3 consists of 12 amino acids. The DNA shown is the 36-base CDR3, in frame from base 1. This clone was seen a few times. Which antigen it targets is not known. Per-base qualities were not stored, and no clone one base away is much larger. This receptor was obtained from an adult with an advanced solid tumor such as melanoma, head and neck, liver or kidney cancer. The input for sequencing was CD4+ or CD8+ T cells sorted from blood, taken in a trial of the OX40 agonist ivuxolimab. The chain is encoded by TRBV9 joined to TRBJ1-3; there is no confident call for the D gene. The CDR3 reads CASSQAGNTIYF. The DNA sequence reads TGTGCCAGCAGCCAGGCGGGAAACACCATATATTTT.